This T cell receptor beta chain is from a study of blood T cell repertoires in COVID-19. The CDR3 extends over 14 amino acids. Looked up from germline, CDR1 is MNHNY and CDR2 is SVGAGI (reference sequence). Trimming left V 0 bases short and J 7 bases short, with 10 bases between. The protocol was immunoSEQ multiplex PCR, while the TCRdb copy is restricted to in-frame clones and leaves out a portion. The repertoire includes tens of thousands of clones, approximately 78% of them detected once, and less than 9% sits in the top ten. The sequence was obtained from a man in his fifties with active or convalescent COVID-19. V is TRBV6-6 and J is TRBJ1-5; weak D call: TRBD1 (5 bases). The sample consisted of peripheral blood. The chain's CDR3 is CASSYSGGKQPQHF. CDR3 bases: TGTGCCAGCAGTTACTCGGGGGGGAAGCAGCCCCAGCATTTT.